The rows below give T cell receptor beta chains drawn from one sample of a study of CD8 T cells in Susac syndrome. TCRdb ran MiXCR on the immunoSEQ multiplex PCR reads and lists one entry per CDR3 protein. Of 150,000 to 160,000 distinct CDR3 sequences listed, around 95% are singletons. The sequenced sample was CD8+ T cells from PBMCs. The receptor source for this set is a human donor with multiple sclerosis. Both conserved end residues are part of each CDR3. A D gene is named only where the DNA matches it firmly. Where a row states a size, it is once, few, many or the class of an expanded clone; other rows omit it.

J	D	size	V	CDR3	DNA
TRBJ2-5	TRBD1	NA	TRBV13	CASSVWDRAQETQYF	TGTGCCAGCAGCGTATGGGACAGAGCACAAGAGACCCAGTACTTC
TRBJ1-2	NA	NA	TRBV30	CAWSVRGGYGYTF	TGTGCCTGGAGTGTTAGGGGTGGCTATGGCTACACCTTC
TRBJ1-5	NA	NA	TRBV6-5	CASSPGGQPQHF	TGTGCCAGCAGTCCGGGGGGGCAGCCCCAGCATTTT
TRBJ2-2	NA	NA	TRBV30	CAWRWAGELFF	TGTGCCTGGAGGTGGGCCGGGGAGCTGTTTTTT
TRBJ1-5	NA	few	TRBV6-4	CASSEGSNQPQHF	TGTGCCAGCAGTGAGGGGAGCAATCAGCCCCAGCATTTT
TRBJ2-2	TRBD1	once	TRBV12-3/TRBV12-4	CASSPDRAFSGELFF	TGTGCCAGCAGCCCCGACAGGGCGTTTTCCGGGGAGCTGTTTTTT
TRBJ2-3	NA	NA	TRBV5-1	CASSLGTRPDTQYF	TGCGCCAGCAGCTTGGGAACTAGACCAGATACGCAGTATTTT
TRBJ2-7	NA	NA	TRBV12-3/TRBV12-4	CASSTPQGYEQYF	TGTGCCAGCAGTACTCCACAGGGATACGAGCAGTACTTC
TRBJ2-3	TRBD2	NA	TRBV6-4	CASSGGTSADTQYF	TGTGCCAGCAGCGGAGGGACTAGTGCAGATACGCAGTATTTT
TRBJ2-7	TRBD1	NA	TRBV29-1	CSVGQGRGYEQYF	TGCAGCGTTGGACAGGGGCGCGGATACGAGCAGTACTTC
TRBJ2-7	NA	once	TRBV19	CASSIGGSEQYF	TGTGCCAGTAGTATTGGAGGGTCCGAGCAGTACTTC
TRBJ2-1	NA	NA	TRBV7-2	CASSSRRTDSSYNEQFF	TGTGCCAGCAGCTCCCGCCGAACAGACAGCTCCTACAATGAGCAGTTCTTC
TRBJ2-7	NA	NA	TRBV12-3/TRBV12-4	CASSFSGEQYF	TGTGCCAGCAGTTTCAGTGGTGAGCAGTACTTC
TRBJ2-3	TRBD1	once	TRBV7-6	CASSPDRQSTGGTQYF	TGTGCCAGCAGCCCAGACCGCCAATCGACAGGGGGGACGCAGTATTTT